The T cell receptor (beta chain) described here comes from a study of synovial regulatory T cells in juvenile arthritis. Study results and caveats: TCR diversity was lower in inflammation-associated blood Treg cells than in other blood Treg cells.

Assay used: immunoSEQ multiplex PCR; TCRdb lists only in-frame clones, some missing. The sample holds about a thousand clones. Measured by frequency, this clone is medium-sized. Its specificity is not known. This clonotype originated in a donor younger than 35 with juvenile idiopathic arthritis. The source material was Treg cells from blood. The subset denotes: HLA-DR+ inflammation-associated blood Treg cells.

The CDR3 loop is CASSPYGHTKETQYF. The chain carries TRBV27 and TRBJ2-5; TCRdb's D call, TRBD1, is unchecked because there is no DNA. This CDR3 has 15 residues. No DNA accompanies this entry. Germline lookup yields CDR1 MNHEY and CDR2 SMNVEV (reference sequence).